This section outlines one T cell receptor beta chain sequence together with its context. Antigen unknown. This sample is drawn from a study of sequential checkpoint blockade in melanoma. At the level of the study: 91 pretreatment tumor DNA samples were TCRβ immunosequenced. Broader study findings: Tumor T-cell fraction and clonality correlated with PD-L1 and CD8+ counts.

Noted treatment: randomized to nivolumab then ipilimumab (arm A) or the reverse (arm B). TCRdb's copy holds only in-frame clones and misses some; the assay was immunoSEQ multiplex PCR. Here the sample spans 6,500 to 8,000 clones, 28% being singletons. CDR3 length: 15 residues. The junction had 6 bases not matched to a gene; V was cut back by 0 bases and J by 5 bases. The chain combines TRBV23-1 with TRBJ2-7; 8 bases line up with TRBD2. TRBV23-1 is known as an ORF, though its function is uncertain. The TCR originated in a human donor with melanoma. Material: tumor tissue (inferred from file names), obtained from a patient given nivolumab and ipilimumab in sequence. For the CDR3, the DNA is TGCGCCAGCAGTCAATCGAGGCGGGAGGCCCACGAGCAGTACTTC. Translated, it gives CASSQSRREAHEQYF.